This T cell receptor (beta chain) was observed in a study of control samples from healthy donors and cancer patients. The table came from immunoSEQ multiplex PCR; TCRdb's copy has only in-frame clones and leaves some out. The repertoire includes about 140,000 clones, 85% to 95% of them detected once, and around 13% sits in the top ten. This clone was seen a single time. CDR1 is SNHLY and CDR2 is FYNNEI in the germline V gene. The CDR3 covers 15 residues. The trim removed 1 base at V and 6 bases at J, leaving 6 bases unmatched. This TCR came from a man in his forties in good health. This chain connects TRBV2 to TRBJ1-2; 9 positions match TRBD1. Sequences were obtained from blood. The CDR3 reads CASSEVRDRVNGYTF. CDR3 coding DNA: TGTGCCAGCAGTGAAGTCCGGGACAGGGTGAATGGCTACACCTTC.